The rows below give T cell receptor beta chains drawn from one sample of a study of control samples from healthy donors and cancer patients. The table came from immunoSEQ multiplex PCR; TCRdb's copy has only in-frame clones and leaves some out. Of roughly 60,000 clones listed, roughly 94% were seen once; the top ten hold roughly 4%. The sample consisted of blood. The source of these receptors is a young man in good health. The CDR3 runs from the conserved cysteine through the conserved F or W. A D gene is named only where the DNA matches it firmly.

d_call: -; v_call: TRBV24-1; j_call: TRBJ2-3; cdr3_aa: CATSDPSRLADTQYF
d_call: -; v_call: TRBV21-1; j_call: TRBJ2-6; cdr3_aa: CASSSLDPGQGVGANVLTF
d_call: -; v_call: TRBV10-3; j_call: TRBJ2-1; cdr3_aa: CAIRSDNEQFF
d_call: TRBD1; v_call: TRBV7-2; j_call: TRBJ1-3; cdr3_aa: CASSLAGQGVGNTIYF
d_call: -; v_call: TRBV6-1; j_call: TRBJ1-1; cdr3_aa: CASSAASGTLNTEAFF
d_call: TRBD1; v_call: TRBV28; j_call: TRBJ1-1; cdr3_aa: CASSLLGQTNEAFF
d_call: TRBD1; v_call: TRBV19; j_call: TRBJ1-6; cdr3_aa: CASSITGGDNSPLHF
d_call: -; v_call: TRBV24-1; j_call: TRBJ2-7; cdr3_aa: CATSQTTSTYEQYF
d_call: -; v_call: TRBV19; j_call: TRBJ2-7; cdr3_aa: CASSPTGRSYEQYF
d_call: -; v_call: TRBV6-4; j_call: TRBJ1-6; cdr3_aa: CASSEAGASPLHF
d_call: -; v_call: TRBV19; j_call: TRBJ2-1; cdr3_aa: CASRDSSYNEQFF
d_call: TRBD1; v_call: TRBV5-8; j_call: TRBJ1-5; cdr3_aa: CASSFSGGAGPQHF
d_call: -; v_call: TRBV6-1; j_call: TRBJ1-5; cdr3_aa: CASSEGGGNQPQHF
d_call: -; v_call: TRBV30; j_call: TRBJ2-1; cdr3_aa: CACGAKKGYNEQFF
d_call: -; v_call: TRBV6-5; j_call: TRBJ1-1; cdr3_aa: CASSYSRNTEAFF
d_call: TRBD1; v_call: TRBV3-1/TRBV3-2; j_call: TRBJ1-2; cdr3_aa: CASSQGTGDGYTF
d_call: -; v_call: TRBV7-9; j_call: TRBJ2-1; cdr3_aa: CASSLVGGTSYNEQFF
d_call: -; v_call: TRBV6-1; j_call: TRBJ1-6; cdr3_aa: CASSEGPGNSPLHF
d_call: -; v_call: TRBV5-8; j_call: TRBJ2-3; cdr3_aa: CASSFGYSIGTDTQYF
d_call: TRBD1; v_call: TRBV28; j_call: TRBJ2-1; cdr3_aa: CASSPDRGRIF
d_call: -; v_call: TRBV7-7; j_call: TRBJ2-5; cdr3_aa: CASCASVGPNQETQYF
d_call: -; v_call: TRBV5-5; j_call: TRBJ2-7; cdr3_aa: CASSPIAALTTYEQYF
d_call: -; v_call: TRBV7-6; j_call: TRBJ2-7; cdr3_aa: CASSLEAGMAYEQYF
d_call: -; v_call: TRBV4-1; j_call: TRBJ1-2; cdr3_aa: CASSQAPGAEHYGYTF
d_call: -; v_call: TRBV4-3; j_call: TRBJ1-2; cdr3_aa: CASSPDRQAGGTF
d_call: -; v_call: TRBV3-1/TRBV3-2; j_call: TRBJ2-7; cdr3_aa: CASSQDPGGGSYEQYF